These 5 T cell receptor beta chains were sequenced from one sample in a study of cytomegalovirus exposure and HLA in healthy donors. PCR primers comprised 60 Vbeta and 13 Jbeta primers. Sequencing used immunoSEQ multiplex PCR; TCRdb keeps in-frame clones, though not all of them. This sample lists 150,000 to 200,000 clones; its ten largest clones have approximately 0.72%. Source material: PBMCs. These receptors originate from a woman between 18 and 29 years old in good health and CMV-seropositive.

The chain links TRBV5-1 to TRBJ2-7, with TRBD1 as a possible D gene (5 bases). This CDR3 has 12 residues. The germline CDR1 and CDR2 sequences are SGHRS and YFSETQ. V was clipped by 4 bases and J by 5 bases, with 10 bases between them. The CDR3 protein is CASSSIGDEQYF. DNA for the CDR3: TGCGCCAGCAGCAGCATAGGGGACGAGCAGTACTTC.

The chain uses TRBV6-1 and TRBJ1-5; D remains unclear. The CDR3 is 15 residues long. V lost 3 bases and J lost 1, with 10 bases in between. The germline CDR1 and CDR2 sequences are MNHNS and SASEGT. The CDR3 coding sequence is TGTGCCAGCAGTGAGTGGACGGGGAGCAATCAGCCCCAGCATTTT. This codes for CASSEWTGSNQPQHF.

The chain combines TRBV11-3 with TRBJ2-7; D call uncertain. Trimming removed 1 base from V and 0 bases from J, with 7 bases in between. The CDR3 is 14 residues long. Germline V CDR1 and CDR2: SGHNT, YENEEA. The CDR3 DNA is TGTGCCAGCAGCTTAGTACGGAGCTCCTACGAGCAGTACTTC. Its translation: CASSLVRSSYEQYF.

The chain combines TRBV6-5 with TRBJ2-7, with 8 positions matching TRBD1. The last part of the DNA fits TRBJ2-5 better; the J call may be wrong. CDR1 and CDR2 from the germline V gene are MNHEY and SVGAGI. The CDR3 sequence is 14 residues long. The CDR3 coding sequence is TGTGCCAGCAACCAGGACAGGGAAAGAGAGACCCAGTACTTC. Translating gives CASNQDRERETQYF.

CDR3 in DNA: TGTGCCAGCAGTGAGGGGCAGGGTGGAAACTATGGCTACACCTTC. This translates into CASSEGQGGNYGYTF. The chain couples TRBV2 to TRBJ1-2, with a weak D call TRBD1 (5 bases). The germline V and J ends were trimmed by 3 bases and 2 bases, with 13 bases remaining between them. The V gene's germline CDR1 is SNHLY and CDR2 FYNNEI. The CDR3 contains 15 residues.